This T cell receptor (beta chain) emerged from a study of cytomegalovirus exposure and HLA in healthy donors (TCRdb year 2017). For the study in its entirety: According to an earlier analysis of 587 of the donors, about 179 million T cells yielded 117 million unique TCR beta sequences and around 300 Gb of sequence data. About 280 gigabases of sequencing data and tens of millions of unique TCR sequences were included in an early release covering under 650 HLA-typed donors. Among the roughly 390 genotyped donors, around 81% belonged to the genetic ancestry cluster associated with self-reported Caucasian donors. The study was designed to test whether signatures of past pathogen exposure could be identified by cataloging public T cell receptors. The study used immunosequencing to profile the T cell repertoires of approximately 690 subjects and linked those repertoires to cytomegalovirus serostatus. Besides the first cohort of around 700 subjects, a separate validation cohort made up of roughly 120 different subjects was used. The study combined high-throughput TCR immunosequencing, statistical association of individual TCRs with disease status, and machine learning to predict cytomegalovirus infection status. A later analysis re-examined previously published TCR beta repertoires from several hundred donors and added high-resolution HLA genotyping to investigate patterns of TCR occurrence. In the later analysis, no new phenotypic data were used to find candidate immune exposures; instead, reliance was placed on TCR beta sequences and their occurrence across donors. To decide whether each TCR beta V gene segment behaved as functional or pseudogenic, an earlier analysis of fewer than 750 of the donors relied on high-throughput TCR beta sequencing. Donor age, sex, ethnicity and CMV serostatus were compiled together with the repertoire data. A later genetic analysis used genome-wide SNP genotypes for 398 of the 666 donors, treating that subset as a discovery cohort. All discovery cohort repertoires had been generated using a single sequencing platform. Class I and class II HLA loci were covered by the typing at four-digit resolution. The number of typed donors differed by locus: about 620-640 for A, B, C, DRB1 and DQB1; 500 to 550 for DQA1; around 610 for DPA1; and 400 to 480 for DPB1. A few DR-DQ haplotypes were treated as single units for association and clustering because of strong linkage in the cohort. Among about 360 genotyped donors of the cohort, an average of 235,054 unique TCR beta nucleotide sequences were sequenced per donor, roughly 20% of them non-productive.

The library was made by the immunoSEQ multiplex PCR assay. A mixture of 60 forward primers for TCR Vbeta segments and 13 reverse primers for TCR Jbeta segments was used in the multiplex PCR. The CDR3 region of rearranged TCR beta genes was amplified from genomic DNA with a multiplex PCR assay. On the Illumina HiSeq System, the amplified TCR beta libraries were sequenced as 87-base-pair reads. In the source study's methods: A later analysis tallied tens of millions of unique TCR beta chains across the 666 repertoires, and about 10 million of those chains were shared by two or more donors. Raw reads were error-corrected and collapsed into unique sequences by a nearest-neighbor algorithm in which closely related sequences were merged to remove PCR and sequencing errors. Alignment of CDR3 sequences to IMGT reference sequences was used to assign V, D and J gene segments. For a sequence to be retained, a match of at least six nucleotides to both a V gene segment and a J gene segment was required. Rearrangements were called productive when the CDR3 lacked stop codons and stayed in frame with V and J; all others were non-productive. Following IMGT convention, CDR3 was defined as the stretch from the second conserved V-encoded cysteine to the conserved J-encoded phenylalanine. Sequences without an unambiguous match to a single V gene segment were excluded from the earlier analysis of several hundred of the donors. In an earlier analysis of 587 of the donors, V segments were called functional above 56.7% productive rearrangements and were called segregating when the between-donor standard deviation exceeded 5%. A statistical classification framework was built for diagnosing cytomegalovirus status from the catalog of TCR beta chain sequences. V and J gene assignment, in a later analysis, came from comparing TCR nucleotide sequences with IMGT/GENE-DB human TR gene sequences. A later analysis assigned CDR3 sequences and most-parsimonious VDJ recombination scenarios with the TCRdist pipeline. In a later analysis, each TCR beta chain was defined by its CDR3 amino acid sequence together with its V-gene family, and reads without a unique V-gene family were excluded. To address suspected cross-contamination and a sequencing artifact, a later analysis removed 592 highly shared, low-generation-probability nucleotide sequences. A later analysis calculated a clonal expansion index for each public chain from normalized within-repertoire ranks of inferred template counts. In a later analysis, generation probabilities were computed with a VDJ recombination model fitted to out-of-frame rearrangements, and the resulting probabilities were checked against IGoR. In a later analysis, hypergeometric tests were used to score TCR-TCR, TCR-HLA and TCR-CMV co-occurrence, with a repertoire-size bias correction applied to TCR pairs. A later analysis estimated false discovery rates by permuting HLA or CMV assignments 20 times. A later analysis grouped co-occurring TCRs with DBSCAN, adding TCRdist sequence similarity when clustering within HLA-allele-positive subsets. Co-occurrence clustering excluded repertoires with fewer than 30,000 or more than 120,000 public chains, plus five with anomalous nucleotide sharing. In TCRdb, the immuneACCESS table is reduced to in-frame sequences with V and J assigned. These tables do not hold every clone; where another copy was compared, an unresolved V gene accounts for under half, and the others remain unexplained. V, J and clone size derive from that table, while D and trimming were established from the DNA sequence. The sample table contains over 150,000 clones; only one count was recorded for over 75% of them. The top ten clones comprise 0.2% to 0.3% of the sample.

Looking up the germline V gene yields CDR1 SGHDT and CDR2 YYEEEE. Trimming takes 0 bases off V and 5 bases off J; junction bases not matched to a gene: 9. The CDR3 sequence holds 16 residues, the cysteine and phenylalanine included. The only DNA kept is the CDR3, 48 bases in frame from the first base. A note on this clone: The antigen it recognizes is unknown. Per-base quality was not reported, and no clone a single base away is much larger than it.

The cohort was made up of 666 healthy bone marrow donors. Cohort members were all nominally healthy when sampled, although unrecorded immune exposures were likely present. The donor tested CMV seronegative and was one of the 352 seronegative cohort members. Each donor provided a peripheral blood sample, and peripheral blood mononuclear cells were used for TCR beta sequencing. Genomic DNA extraction from the blood cell samples was performed with the Qiagen DNeasy Blood Extraction Kit. Results the study describes overall, beyond this receptor: In the study, approximately 150 TCR beta chains were listed as associated with cytomegalovirus. A further reported finding was that TCR beta sequences accurately predicted the HLA-A and HLA-B alleles for most subjects in the first cohort. Because the 87-base-pair reads could not distinguish some IMGT-functional V segments, including TRBV6-2 and TRBV6-3, those segments were excluded. In a later analysis, HLA-associated TCR beta chains showed more clonal expansion and lower generation probabilities than non-associated chains that were equally common. According to a later analysis, parvovirus B19, influenza, CMV and Epstein-Barr virus appeared linked to several top co-occurrence clusters. In this cohort, only TCR beta chains were sequenced, and detectable features were limited by the absence of alpha or paired-chain data. Fewer than 20 rarely observed V segments, including chromosome 9 orphons, were excluded from the earlier analysis of several hundred of the donors because counts were too low. A later analysis found that most CMV-associated TCR beta chains appeared HLA-restricted, with HLA associations seemingly driven largely by CMV exposure. The classifier was reported to diagnose cytomegalovirus status with high specificity and sensitivity in both the original and validation cohorts. It was suggested by the authors that the approach could potentially be generalized to other disease states and immunological phenotypes. A later analysis found that TCR association rates varied across HLA loci, with DRB1 alleles showing the most associated TCRs and HLA-C alleles the fewest. The presence/absence analyses assumed that sequencing depth was roughly uniform across donors, and that assumption may not be true. Most TCR sequences were observed very rarely across donors, whereas some public TCRs were present in many individuals. A later analysis associated roughly 17,000 TCR beta sequences with specific HLA alleles at a false discovery rate of 0.05. An earlier analysis of roughly 570 of the donors showed that most TCR beta V segments appeared in productive rearrangements either about 87% or about 30% of the time, which broadly matched IMGT annotations. A few of the identified cytomegalovirus-associated TCR beta chains were confirmed in vitro to be specific for cytomegalovirus antigens. An association between a missense DCLRE1C variant and V-gene and J-gene trimming of TCR beta chains was found in a later genetic analysis and replicated in an independent cohort. A group of highly shared sequence variants was considered likely to be a technical artifact of the sequencing pipeline. CMV serostatus was the only immune exposure information available for the cohort. A later genetic analysis reported fewer N-insertions in productive TCRs among donors in an Asian-associated ancestry cluster than the approximately 670-donor mean. Because some donors lacked HLA typing at each locus, the association tests relied only on the typed subset. Linkage disequilibrium might explain the correlated functional status among segregating V segments, but an unknown experimental factor could not be ruled out. Strong co-occurrence of HLA alleles, especially DR and DQ, made assigning TCR associations to individual alleles difficult.

The material sequenced was PBMCs. This TCR derives from a girl younger than two in good health and CMV-seronegative. Recombination joined TRBV5-6 with TRBJ2-3, with 7 junctional bases fitting TRBD1. The bases are TGTGCCAGCAGCTTGGCCGGCAGGGGGTTGGGAGATACGCAGTATTTT. This encodes CASSLAGRGLGDTQYF.